The 26 T cell receptor beta chains below come from one sample, sequenced in a study of blood T cell repertoires in COVID-19. Clones were read by immunoSEQ multiplex PCR, and TCRdb kept only the in-frame ones, dropping some. This table has roughly 43,000 clones, around nine tenths appearing once. Source material: peripheral blood. The receptors shown here come from a human donor in a cohort sampled during active COVID-19.

CDR3 nucleotide sequence: TGTGCCATCAGTGACTCTCGGGAGGGCCGGTACGAGCAGTACTTC. Translation: CAISDSREGRYEQYF. The chain links TRBV10-3 to TRBJ2-7, with 8 nucleotides matching TRBD2. The CDR3 is 15 residues long. Germline V gene sequence: CDR1 ENHRY, CDR2 SYGVKD. J gave up 4 bases and V 3 bases, and 8 bases lay outside the gene matches.

This chain joins TRBV7-3 and TRBJ1-1, with D uncertain. The germline gives CDR1 SGHTA, CDR2 FQGTGA. The CDR3 spans 13 residues. V was clipped by 1 base and J by 1 base, with 4 bases between them. CDR3 amino acids: CASSLISNTEAFF. CDR3 DNA: TGTGCCAGCAGCTTAATCTCGAACACTGAAGCTTTCTTT.

The genes are TRBV29-1 and TRBJ1-1, with 8 bases aligning to TRBD1. CDR3 size: 15 residues. Trimming at V came to 0 bases and at J to 1 base, leaving 4 bases not matched to a gene. CDR1 SQVTM and CDR2 ANQGSEA come from the germline V gene. As DNA, the CDR3 is TGCAGCGTTGAAGATTGGGACAGGTGGAACACTGAAGCTTTCTTT. Translation gives CSVEDWDRWNTEAFF.

This chain connects TRBV27 to TRBJ1-2, with 8 nucleotides matching TRBD1. Trimming at V came to 6 bases and at J to 4 bases, leaving 16 bases not matched to a gene. Germline CDR1 and CDR2: MNHEY and SMNVEV (reference sequence). This CDR3 has 17 amino acids. CDR3 sequence reads: CASRASGTPGQVYGYTF. For the CDR3, the DNA is TGTGCCAGCAGAGCCTCCGGGACGCCGGGACAGGTCTATGGCTACACCTTC.

The chain joins TRBV2 to TRBJ2-1, with 12 bases fitting TRBD2. With V trimmed by 4 bases and J by 0 bases, 7 bases remained unmatched. Germline-derived CDR1 and CDR2 are SNHLY and FYNNEI. This CDR3 spans 18 amino acids. CDR3: CASSGRGLAGSSYNEQFF. CDR3 nucleotide sequence: TGTGCCAGCAGTGGGCGGGGACTAGCGGGTAGCTCCTACAATGAGCAGTTCTTC. Full variable domain (outside the CDR3, taken from reference TRBV2 and TRBJ2-1): EPEVTQTPSHQVTQMGQEVILRCVPISNHLYFYWYRQILGQKVEFLVSFYNNEISEKSEIFDDQFSVERPDGSNFTLKIRSTKLEDSAMYFCASSGRGLAGSSYNEQFFGPGTRLTVL.

This rearrangement joins TRBV28 to TRBJ2-7; 8 bases are shared with TRBD2. V was pared by 10 bases and J by 6 bases, with 5 bases of the junction left unmatched. Germline V CDR1 and CDR2: MDHEN, SYDVKM. The CDR3 sequence is 11 residues long. The CDR3 here is CATGRAREQYF. The CDR3 DNA follows: TGTGCCACCGGGAGGGCTCGCGAGCAGTACTTC. Using reference TRBV28 and TRBJ2-7 for the parts outside the CDR3, the full variable domain is DVKVTQSSRYLVKRTGEKVFLECVQDMDHENMFWYRQDPGLGLRLIYFSYDVKMKEKGDIPEGYSVSREKKERFSLILESASTNQTSMYLCATGRAREQYFGPGTRLTVT.

The rearrangement joins TRBV6-4 to TRBJ2-7, with 10 bases identical to TRBD1. V was pared by 3 bases and J by 4 bases, with 9 bases of the junction left unmatched. The germline V gene has CDR1 MRHNA and CDR2 SNTAGT. There are 16 residues in the CDR3. In DNA form, the CDR3 reads TGTGCCAGCAGTGAGAGTGGGACAGGGGAATATTACGAGCAGTACTTC. This gives the protein CASSESGTGEYYEQYF.

CDR3 DNA sequence: TGTGCCAGCAGCCAAGATTCGACTACCAACACCGGGGAGCTGTTTTTT. Translated, it gives CASSQDSTTNTGELFF. The chain recombines TRBV3-1 (or the pseudogene TRBV3-2) with TRBJ2-2, with D perhaps TRBD2 (5 bases). The CDR3 covers 16 residues. Trimming removed 0 bases from V and 2 bases from J, with 10 bases in between. Germline CDR1 is LGHDT and CDR2 is YNNKEL (reference sequence).

The chain has TRBV9 and TRBJ1-3, with unresolved D. Germline assignment: CDR1 SGDLS and CDR2 YYNGEE. CDR3 length: 15 amino acids. Between the trimmed V and J ends, which lost 4 bases and 0 bases, there was a span of 11 bases. DNA for the CDR3: TGTGCCAGCAGCTCCCTCTCGAGCTCTGGAAACACCATATATTTT. Its translation: CASSSLSSSGNTIYF.

V and J are TRBV5-6 and TRBJ1-2; TRBD1 matches 8 bases. This CDR3 region has 14 residues. The V and J ends lost 5 bases and 6 bases, in that order; junction bases with no gene match: 9. Germline lookup yields CDR1 SGHDT and CDR2 YYEEEE. DNA of the CDR3: TGTGCCAGCAGTCGACGGACAGGGACTAATGGCTACACCTTC. Protein: CASSRRTGTNGYTF.

The gene calls are TRBV5-6 and TRBJ2-3, with 8 positions matching TRBD2. The CDR3 runs to 14 residues. The V gene's germline CDR1 is SGHDT and CDR2 YYEEEE. The ends lost 2 bases at V and 9 bases at J; junction bases unmatched: 8. CDR3 protein: CASSLISGTLTQYF. The CDR3 nucleotides read TGTGCCAGCAGCTTAATTAGCGGGACCTTAACGCAGTATTTT.

The chain combines TRBV5-8 with TRBJ2-5; D might be TRBD1 (5 bases). V dropped 6 bases and J dropped 4 bases, with 19 bases sitting between them. CDR3 length: 15 residues. Germline assignment: CDR1 SGHTS and CDR2 YDEGEE. CDR3 bases: TGTGCCAGCATCCGCGGCAGCTTAGGGGTAGAGACCCAGTACTTC. It is translated as CASIRGSLGVETQYF.

This clone has a handful of counts. V gene TRBV5-4 combines with J gene TRBJ1-5; no definite D call. In germline, CDR1 is SGHNT, CDR2 YYREEE (reference sequence). The ends were cut back, 1 base at V and 0 bases at J, with 11 bases in the middle. The CDR3 has 16 residues. The CDR3 nucleotides read TGTGCCAGCAGCTTGAGAGCCTCATATAGCAATCAGCCCCAGCATTTT. This gives the protein CASSLRASYSNQPQHF.

V and J are TRBV15 and TRBJ2-5; D is possibly TRBD2 (5 bases). The CDR3 has 12 residues. V was trimmed by 1 base and J by 5 bases, leaving 5 bases between them. Germline CDR1 is LNHNV and CDR2 is YYDKDF (reference sequence). Written as DNA, the CDR3 is TGTGCCACCAGCAGAGTAGCGGAGACCCAGTACTTC. This translates into CATSRVAETQYF.

The chain recombines TRBV9 with TRBJ2-5; no definite D call. V shed 0 bases and J shed 4 bases, with 13 bases lying between them. The CDR3 runs 15 residues. Germline V gives CDR1 SGDLS, CDR2 YYNGEE. The CDR3 bases are TGTGCCAGCAGCGTAGAAGACTTCCCCTCAGAGACCCAGTACTTC. Translation gives CASSVEDFPSETQYF. Based on the CDR3 plus reference TRBV9 and TRBJ2-5, the full variable domain is DSGVTQTPKHLITATGQRVTLRCSPRSGDLSVYWYQQSLDQGLQFLIQYYNGEERAKGNILERFSAQQFPDLHSELNLSSLELGDSALYFCASSVEDFPSETQYFGPGTRLLVL.

This clone appeared a few times. The chain employs TRBV6-1 and TRBJ1-5, with no clear D. V shed 2 bases and J shed 6 bases, with 14 bases lying between them. CDR1 and CDR2 (germline): MNHNS, SASEGT. This CDR3 region has 15 residues. The CDR3 DNA sequence: TGTGCCAGCAGTGAACTTAGTCGGGGATTTCAGCCCCAGCATTTT. Protein: CASSELSRGFQPQHF.

The chain has TRBV19 and TRBJ1-3, with 8 bases lining up with TRBD1. CDR1 is LNHDA and CDR2 is SQIVND in the germline V gene (reference sequence). The CDR3 is 16 amino acids. Trimming cost V 5 bases and J 3 bases; bases outside gene matches: 9. Here the CDR3 DNA reads TGTGCCAGTAGTCCCATAGACAGGGGAAATGGAAACACCATATATTTT. Protein: CASSPIDRGNGNTIYF.

The rearrangement uses TRBV18 and TRBJ1-1; D not resolved. Per the germline V gene, CDR1 is KGHSH and CDR2 is LQKENI. V was cut by 4 bases and J by 5 bases, with 8 bases left in between. CDR3 length: 12 amino acids. The CDR3 region is CASSLKETEAFF. The CDR3 DNA is TGTGCCAGCTCACTCAAAGAGACTGAAGCTTTCTTT.

V is TRBV7-9 and J is TRBJ1-1, with TRBD1 as a possible D gene (5 bases). Per germline, CDR1 SEHNR and CDR2 FQNEAQ (reference sequence). The CDR3 covers 15 residues. The V gene lost 4 bases and the J gene lost 5 bases, with 17 bases spanning the gap. The CDR3 DNA follows: TGTGCCAGCAGCTCTTCGGGAGGCGGGGGTACTGAAGCTTTCTTT. As protein: CASSSSGGGGTEAFF.

The V and J genes are TRBV9 and TRBJ1-2, with 8 bases aligning to TRBD1. CDR1 SGDLS and CDR2 YYNGEE come from the germline V gene. V dropped 3 bases and J dropped 7; count of bases not matched to a gene: 5. The CDR3 totals 13 residues. CDR3: CASSAQDRAGYTF. The DNA of the CDR3 is TGTGCCAGCAGCGCACAGGACAGGGCTGGCTACACCTTC.

The chain recombines TRBV27 with TRBJ2-5; D remains ambiguous. The CDR3 has 13 amino acids. Germline CDR1 is MNHEY and CDR2 is SMNVEV (reference sequence). V dropped 2 bases and J dropped 7 bases, with 11 bases sitting between them. The CDR3, as DNA: TGTGCCAGCAGTTTAGAGGTGTTCGGGACCCAGTACTTC. Residues: CASSLEVFGTQYF.

The chain has TRBV28 and TRBJ2-5; 8 positions agree with TRBD2. V lost 6 bases and J lost 0; bases outside the gene matches: 6. Germline values: CDR1 MDHEN, CDR2 SYDVKM. This CDR3 has 15 amino acids. The CDR3 spells CASRNVREDQETQYF. DNA for the CDR3: TGTGCCAGCAGAAACGTGCGGGAGGACCAAGAGACCCAGTACTTC.

J is TRBJ2-3 and V is TRBV3-1 (or the pseudogene TRBV3-2); TRBD2 agrees at 8 bases. The CDR3 consists of 15 residues. V dropped 2 bases and J dropped 3; count of bases not matched to a gene: 4. Germline V gene data show CDR1 as LGHDT and CDR2 as YNNKEL (reference sequence). For the CDR3, the DNA is TGTGCCAGCAGCCAACAGCGGGAGCGGACAGATACGCAGTATTTT. Translation: CASSQQRERTDTQYF.

V is TRBV28 and J is TRBJ1-2; D is perhaps TRBD1 (5 bases). Germline V gene lookup returns CDR1 MDHEN and CDR2 SYDVKM. Between the trimmed V and J ends, which lost 6 bases and 0 bases, there was a span of 11 bases. The CDR3 length is 14 residues. The CDR3 region has the DNA TGTGCCAGCAGCTCCGGGGGTTCTAACTATGGCTACACCTTC. This translates into CASSSGGSNYGYTF.

This clone was found a few times. The CDR3 is CASSSAGHSYEQYF. The CDR3 nucleotides are TGTGCCAGCAGTTCAGCAGGGCACTCCTACGAGCAGTACTTC. The gene calls are TRBV27 and TRBJ2-7, with D possibly matching TRBD1 (5 bases). This CDR3 is 14 amino acids long. CDR1 and CDR2 from the germline V gene are MNHEY and SMNVEV (reference sequence). V lost 4 bases and J lost 0, with 10 bases in between.

The chain recombines TRBV6-5 with TRBJ1-2, with 8 positions matching TRBD1. Trimming at V came to 7 bases and at J to 2 bases, leaving 9 bases not matched to a gene. Germline loops: CDR1 MNHEY, CDR2 SVGAGI. This CDR3 contains 15 residues. The CDR3 protein is CASTPAGGRNYGYTF. As DNA, the CDR3 is TGTGCCAGCACTCCAGCAGGGGGCCGGAACTATGGCTACACCTTC.